In this sample, the clone carrying this T cell receptor (beta chain) turned up once. This entry belongs to a study of control samples from healthy donors and cancer patients. The repertoire was sequenced with immunoSEQ multiplex PCR; TCRdb's copy has only in-frame clones and lacks some. The sample lists some 150,000 clones; around 96% were seen once. From germline, CDR1 is MNHEY and CDR2 SMNVEV (reference sequence). Between the trimmed V and J ends, which lost 2 bases and 3 bases, there was a span of 8 bases. CDR3 length equals 14 residues. The chain combines TRBV27 with TRBJ2-4; D might be TRBD1 (6 bases). The clonotype was recovered from a man aged 35 to 55 in good health. The sequenced sample consisted of blood. In DNA form, the CDR3 reads TGTGCCAGCAGTTTAAGAGGGGGCAAAAACATTCAGTACTTC. As protein: CASSLRGGKNIQYF.